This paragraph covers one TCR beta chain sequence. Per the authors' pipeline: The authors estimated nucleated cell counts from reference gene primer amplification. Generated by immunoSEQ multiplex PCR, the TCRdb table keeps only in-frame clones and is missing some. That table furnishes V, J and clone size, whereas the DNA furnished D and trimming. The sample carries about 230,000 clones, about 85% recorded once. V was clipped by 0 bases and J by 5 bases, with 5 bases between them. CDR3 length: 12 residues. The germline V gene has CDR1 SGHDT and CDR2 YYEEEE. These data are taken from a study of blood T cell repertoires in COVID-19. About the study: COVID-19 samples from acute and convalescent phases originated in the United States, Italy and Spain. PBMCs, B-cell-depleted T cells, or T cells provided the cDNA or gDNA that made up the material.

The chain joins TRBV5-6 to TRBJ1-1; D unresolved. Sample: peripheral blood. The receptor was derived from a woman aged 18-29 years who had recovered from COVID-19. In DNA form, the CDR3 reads TGTGCCAGCAGCTTGGGGCAGACTGAAGCTTTCTTT. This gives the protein CASSLGQTEAFF.